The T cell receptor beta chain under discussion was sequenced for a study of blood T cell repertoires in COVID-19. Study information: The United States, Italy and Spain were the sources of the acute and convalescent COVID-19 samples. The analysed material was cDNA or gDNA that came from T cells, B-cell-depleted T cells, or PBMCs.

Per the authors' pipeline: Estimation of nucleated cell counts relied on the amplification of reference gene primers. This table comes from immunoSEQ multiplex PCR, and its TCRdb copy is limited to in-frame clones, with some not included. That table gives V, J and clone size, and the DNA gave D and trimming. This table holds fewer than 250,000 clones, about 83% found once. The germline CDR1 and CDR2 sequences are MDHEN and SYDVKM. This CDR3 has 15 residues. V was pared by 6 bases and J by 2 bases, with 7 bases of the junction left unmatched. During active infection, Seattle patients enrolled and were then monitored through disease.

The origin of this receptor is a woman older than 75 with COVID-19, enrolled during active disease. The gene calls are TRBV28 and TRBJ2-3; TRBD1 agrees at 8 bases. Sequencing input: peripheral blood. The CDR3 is CASSYTTGATDTQYF. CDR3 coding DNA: TGTGCCAGCAGCTATACGACAGGGGCCACAGATACGCAGTATTTT.